This T cell receptor beta chain is drawn from a study of regulatory T cells in long-lasting Graves disease (dated by TCRdb to about 2021). As for the study more broadly: Persistent Graves' disease meant more than 5 years of antithyroid drug treatment with TSH receptor autoantibodies that stayed positive. Peripheral blood TCR sequencing and RNA sequencing compared persistent Graves' disease patients with newly diagnosed Graves' disease patients. The study took place in China and was registered as a clinical trial. A total of roughly 33 samples underwent TCR sequencing: roughly 13 from persistent and some 20 from newly diagnosed Graves' disease patients. Antithyroid drugs had been taken for 8.5 to 11 years on average by persistent Graves' disease patients in the clinical cohort. Broad study findings and their caveats: Lower TCR Shannon entropy and fewer highly expanded clones were observed in persistent Graves' disease patients than in newly diagnosed patients, which suggested clonal expansion. TRBV28, TRBJ1-2 and TRBJ2-5 were preferentially used in persistent disease, while TRBV20-1 and TRBJ2-1 were favored in newly diagnosed disease. Because the primary lesion, thyroid tissue, could not be accessed, the study looked at peripheral blood alone. More public clonotypes were shared among persistent patients (fewer than 3,000) than among newly diagnosed patients (roughly 960). Sequencing and analysis were limited to the TCR beta chain. As a limitation, the authors acknowledged that the small sample size may reduce accuracy.

This clonotype showed up just a few times. The antigen it recognizes is unknown. Base quality data are lacking; no much larger clone is found one base away. In the paper's terms, the time point label means: persistent/refractory GD, antithyroid drugs over 5 years with positive TRAb. RNA was extracted from PBMCs in TRIzol for both TCR sequencing and RNA sequencing. The diagnosis of Graves' disease was made according to American Thyroid Association guidelines. Patients for the study were recruited at an endocrinology department in Xi'an, China. From each patient, around 9 milliliters of peripheral blood was collected into an EDTA anticoagulant tube. Ficoll Paque Plus density gradient separation was used to isolate PBMCs, and no additional T cell sorting was done. An Agilent 2100 Bioanalyzer and agarose gel were used to check RNA quality, while a NanoDrop 2000 measured RNA concentration. Library preparation was by multiplex PCR. TCRdb names Illumina HiSeq 4000 as the instrument used. CDR3 regions were amplified by Arm-PCR with iRepertoire HTBI primers to construct TCR beta libraries. Before sequencing, the PCR products went through gel purification. From the authors' description of their analysis: A total of some 60 TRBV and some 15 TRBJ segments were identified across samples and were used for gene usage analysis of CDR3 amino acid clonotypes. COPE and FqMerger were used to merge filtered high-quality paired reads into contigs. BLAST was used to align contigs to IMGT TRBV, TRBD and TRBJ reference genes, with CDR3 defined following IMGT. Any clonotype with a frequency above 0.1% was classified as a highly expanded clone. Shannon entropy was used to measure repertoire diversity, and the Gini coefficient was used to measure V-J evenness. Public clonotypes were defined as clonotypes shared by more than one individual. TCRdb itself trimmed the public reads at Q25 with fastp, ran MiXCR and retained productive beta chains. One record per CDR3 amino acid sequence lists the most common genes and DNA. These V and J calls derive from TCRdb rather than the authors' analysis. Within this sample are fewer than 550,000 distinct CDR3 sequences, with roughly 21% of them counted one time only. Clones ranked in the top ten supply around 7% of the sample.

From the cysteine through the phenylalanine, the CDR3 covers 16 amino acids. CDR3 DNA only is kept here, 48 bases in frame from base 1. Trimming costs V 0 bases and J 7 bases, and their ends lie 20 bases apart. CDR1 and CDR2 (SGHDT, YYEEEE) derive from the germline V gene. This clonotype originated in a female donor with Graves disease. This sample comprised peripheral blood mononuclear cells (PBMCs), obtained when the disease was refractory, from a patient treated with antithyroid drugs. The rearrangement joined TRBV5-6 to TRBJ2-7; TRBD1 is a weak D gene call, 6 bases matching. CDR3 sequence: CASSLVGGPSSGEQYF. The nucleotide sequence is given as TGTGCCAGCAGCTTGGTTGGGGGCCCATCTTCGGGAGAGCAGTACTTC.